Sequencing of this TCR beta chain was carried out in a study of control samples from healthy donors and cancer patients. Data came from immunoSEQ multiplex PCR; TCRdb stores just in-frame clones and leaves some out. The listing records some 190,000 clones. The TCR comes from a woman aged 30 to 39 in good health. The sequencing sample was made of blood.

CDR3 in DNA: TGTGCCAGCAGTTTAGGGACAGGGGGCGGTGGTCAGCCCCAGCATTTT. Protein: CASSLGTGGGGQPQHF. This chain links TRBV27 with TRBJ1-5; 12 bases are a match to TRBD1. CDR1 and CDR2 (germline): MNHEY, SMNVEV (reference sequence). Losses at the gene ends were 2 bases for V and 6 bases for J; bases not matched to a gene: 5. This CDR3 region has 16 residues.